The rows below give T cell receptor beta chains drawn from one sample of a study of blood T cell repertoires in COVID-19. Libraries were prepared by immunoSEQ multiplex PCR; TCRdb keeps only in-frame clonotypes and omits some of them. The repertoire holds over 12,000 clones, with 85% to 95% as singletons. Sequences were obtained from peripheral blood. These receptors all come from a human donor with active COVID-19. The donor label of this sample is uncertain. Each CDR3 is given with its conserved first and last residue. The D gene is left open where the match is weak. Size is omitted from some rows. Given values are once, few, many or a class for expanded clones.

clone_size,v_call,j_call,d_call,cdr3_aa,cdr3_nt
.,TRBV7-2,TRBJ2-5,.,CASSLLNPGTLQETQYF,TGTGCCAGCAGCTTATTAAACCCCGGGACACTCCAAGAGACCCAGTACTTC
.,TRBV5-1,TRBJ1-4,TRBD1,CASSEQGFSNEKLFF,TGCGCCAGCAGCGAACAGGGGTTCTCTAATGAAAAACTGTTTTTT
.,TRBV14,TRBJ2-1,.,CASSHLPGLGEQFF,TGTGCCAGCAGCCATCTTCCGGGATTGGGTGAGCAGTTCTTC
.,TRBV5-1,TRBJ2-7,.,CASSLGRRGAYEQYF,TGCGCCAGCAGCTTGGGTCGCAGGGGAGCCTACGAGCAGTACTTC
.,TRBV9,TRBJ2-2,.,CASSGSTGELFF,TGTGCCAGCAGCGGCAGCACCGGGGAGCTGTTTTTT
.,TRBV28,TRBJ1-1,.,CASRDLLGGTEAFF,TGTGCCAGCAGGGACCTCTTAGGGGGCACTGAAGCTTTCTTT
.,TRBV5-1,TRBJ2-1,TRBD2,CASSFAPISASGLYNEQFF,TGCGCCAGCAGCTTCGCCCCTATCTCCGCTAGCGGACTGTACAATGAGCAGTTCTTC
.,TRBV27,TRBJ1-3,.,CASSFTGLAGNTIYF,TGTGCCAGCAGTTTCACAGGCCTCGCTGGAAACACCATATATTTT
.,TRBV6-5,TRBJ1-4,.,CASRPQGPNEKLFF,TGTGCCAGCAGACCACAGGGTCCTAATGAAAAACTGTTTTTT
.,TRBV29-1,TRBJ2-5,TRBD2,CSGTSGNYQETQYF,TGCAGCGGGACTAGCGGGAATTACCAAGAGACCCAGTACTTC
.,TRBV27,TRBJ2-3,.,CASSPRRQVPADTQYF,TGTGCCAGCAGTCCCCGGAGGCAGGTCCCCGCAGATACGCAGTATTTT
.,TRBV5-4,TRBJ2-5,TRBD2,CASGEAGVEETQYF,TGTGCCAGCGGCGAAGCGGGAGTGGAAGAGACCCAGTACTTC
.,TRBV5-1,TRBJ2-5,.,CASTPADGSGETQYF,TGCGCCAGCACCCCGGCGGACGGGAGTGGAGAGACCCAGTACTTC
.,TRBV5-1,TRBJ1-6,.,CASSFSQNSPLHF,TGCGCCAGCAGCTTCTCACAGAATTCACCCCTCCACTTT
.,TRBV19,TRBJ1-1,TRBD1,CASSRQGRNTEAFF,TGTGCCAGTAGTCGACAGGGCAGGAACACTGAAGCTTTCTTT
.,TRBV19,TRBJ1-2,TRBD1,CASSRTGTYGYTF,TGTGCCAGTAGTAGGACAGGGACCTATGGCTACACCTTC
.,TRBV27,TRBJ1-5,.,CASSGQPNQPQHF,TGTGCCAGCAGTGGACAGCCGAATCAGCCCCAGCATTTT
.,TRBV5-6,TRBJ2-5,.,CASTFQGGLETQYF,TGTGCCAGCACTTTCCAGGGAGGATTAGAGACCCAGTACTTC
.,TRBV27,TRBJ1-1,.,CASSYRFANTEAFF,TGTGCCAGCAGTTACCGGTTTGCGAACACTGAAGCTTTCTTT
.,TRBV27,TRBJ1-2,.,CASSLQSGHSYGYTF,TGTGCCAGCAGTTTACAATCGGGACACTCATATGGCTACACCTTC
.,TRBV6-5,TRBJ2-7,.,CASTGRVSSYEQYF,TGTGCCAGCACAGGCCGAGTGAGCTCCTACGAGCAGTACTTC
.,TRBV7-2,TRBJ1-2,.,CASSSRGLNYGYTF,TGTGCCAGCAGCTCCAGGGGCCTTAACTATGGCTACACCTTC
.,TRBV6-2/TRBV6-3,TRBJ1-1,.,CASSYSIDSVVDTEAFF,TGTGCCAGCAGTTACTCGATCGACTCGGTGGTGGACACTGAAGCTTTCTTT
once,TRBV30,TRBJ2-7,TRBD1,CAWSENTGDEQYF,TGTGCCTGGAGCGAAAATACAGGGGACGAGCAGTACTTC
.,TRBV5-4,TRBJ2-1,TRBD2,CASSPGTSHSNEQFF,TGTGCCAGCAGCCCCGGGACTAGCCATAGCAATGAGCAGTTCTTC
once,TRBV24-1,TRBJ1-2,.,CATSGSGYGYTF,TGTGCCACCAGTGGTTCAGGGTATGGCTACACCTTC
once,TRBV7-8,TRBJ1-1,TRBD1,CASSQDRGPTEAFF,TGTGCCAGCAGCCAAGACAGGGGCCCCACTGAAGCTTTCTTT
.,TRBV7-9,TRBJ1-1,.,CASSRRAWSTEAFF,TGTGCCAGCAGTCGCCGAGCCTGGAGCACTGAAGCTTTCTTT
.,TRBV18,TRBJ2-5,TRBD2,CASSPPGTRGQETQYF,TGTGCCAGCTCACCACCCGGGACTAGAGGACAAGAGACCCAGTACTTC
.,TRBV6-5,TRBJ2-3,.,CASTGIADTQYF,TGTGCCAGCACAGGGATAGCAGATACGCAGTATTTT
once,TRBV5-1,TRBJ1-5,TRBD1,CASSLGPTGGNQPQHF,TGCGCCAGCAGCTTGGGCCCAACAGGGGGGAATCAGCCCCAGCATTTT
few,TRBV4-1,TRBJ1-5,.,CASSQQENQPQHF,TGCGCCAGCAGCCAACAGGAAAATCAGCCCCAGCATTTT
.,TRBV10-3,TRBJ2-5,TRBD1,CAISKGQGIESETQYF,TGTGCCATCAGCAAGGGACAGGGCATTGAATCTGAGACCCAGTACTTC
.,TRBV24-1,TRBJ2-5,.,CATSDPGPRGETQYF,TGTGCCACCAGTGATCCAGGCCCTAGGGGGGAGACCCAGTACTTC
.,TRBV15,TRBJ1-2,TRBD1,CATSRDRGWRGYTF,TGTGCCACCAGCAGGGACAGGGGATGGAGGGGCTACACCTTC
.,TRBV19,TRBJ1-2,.,CASSIAPDTGSYTF,TGTGCCAGTAGTATAGCCCCAGATACGGGGAGCTACACCTTC
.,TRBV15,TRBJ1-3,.,CATSGESMGNTIYF,TGTGCCACCAGTGGGGAGTCAATGGGGAACACCATATATTTT
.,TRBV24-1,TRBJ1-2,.,CATSDFRAGFGGYTF,TGTGCCACCAGTGATTTTCGGGCAGGGTTCGGTGGCTACACCTTC
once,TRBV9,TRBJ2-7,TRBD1,CASSAYGQGSYEQYF,TGTGCCAGCAGCGCCTACGGACAGGGATCCTACGAGCAGTACTTC
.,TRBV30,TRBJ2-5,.,CAWSKRRTQETQYF,TGTGCCTGGAGTAAGAGACGGACTCAAGAGACCCAGTACTTC
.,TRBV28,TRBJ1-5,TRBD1,CASRLTGEYSNQPQHF,TGTGCCAGCAGACTAACAGGGGAATATAGCAATCAGCCCCAGCATTTT
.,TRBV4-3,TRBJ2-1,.,CASSQTDLIGTYNEQFF,TGCGCCAGCAGCCAAACAGATCTGATCGGGACCTACAATGAGCAGTTCTTC
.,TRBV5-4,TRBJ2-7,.,CASSPTASGAYEQYF,TGTGCCAGCAGCCCCACCGCGTCAGGGGCATACGAGCAGTACTTC
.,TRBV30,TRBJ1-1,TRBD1,CAWSPGDRANTEAFF,TGTGCCTGGAGTCCCGGGGACAGGGCGAACACTGAAGCTTTCTTT
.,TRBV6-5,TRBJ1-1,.,CASSSLGGNTEAFF,TGTGCCAGCAGTTCGTTGGGAGGGAACACTGAAGCTTTCTTT
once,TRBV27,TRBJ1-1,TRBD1,CASLGGGMNTEAFF,TGTGCCAGCCTAGGGGGCGGAATGAACACTGAAGCTTTCTTT
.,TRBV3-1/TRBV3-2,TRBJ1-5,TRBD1,CASSQGGRQGGQPQHF,TGTGCCAGCAGCCAAGGGGGCCGGCAGGGGGGTCAGCCCCAGCATTTT
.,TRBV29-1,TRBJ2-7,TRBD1,CSVSGGPYEQYF,TGCAGCGTTTCAGGGGGCCCCTACGAGCAGTACTTC
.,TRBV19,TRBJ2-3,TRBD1,CASDRGGTDTQYF,TGTGCCAGCGACAGGGGAGGCACAGATACGCAGTATTTT
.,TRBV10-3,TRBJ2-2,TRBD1,CAISVGTGTAGELFF,TGTGCCATCAGTGTCGGGACAGGGACCGCCGGGGAGCTGTTTTTT
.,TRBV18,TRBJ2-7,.,CASSLTGTEVQYF,TGTGCCAGCTCACTGACAGGAACGGAGGTGCAGTACTTC
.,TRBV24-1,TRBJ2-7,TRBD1,CATSEGTTGDSYEQYF,TGTGCCACCAGTGAGGGGACGACAGGGGACTCCTACGAGCAGTACTTC
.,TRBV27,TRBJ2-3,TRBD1,CASSFLSTGGNTDTQYF,TGTGCCAGCAGTTTCCTCTCGACAGGGGGTAACACAGATACGCAGTATTTT
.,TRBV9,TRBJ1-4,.,CASRHGGEKLFF,TGTGCCAGCAGGCACGGAGGCGAAAAACTGTTTTTT
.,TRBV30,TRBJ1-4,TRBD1,CAWRNNRGRKPNEKLFF,TGTGCCTGGAGAAACAACAGGGGCCGGAAACCTAATGAAAAACTGTTTTTT
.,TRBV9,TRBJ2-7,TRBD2,CASSVEEWGTSANEQYF,TGTGCCAGCAGCGTAGAGGAGTGGGGGACTAGCGCTAACGAGCAGTACTTC
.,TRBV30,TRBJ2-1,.,CAWSVWDSGLSYNEQFF,TGTGCCTGGAGTGTATGGGACAGCGGGCTCTCCTACAATGAGCAGTTCTTC